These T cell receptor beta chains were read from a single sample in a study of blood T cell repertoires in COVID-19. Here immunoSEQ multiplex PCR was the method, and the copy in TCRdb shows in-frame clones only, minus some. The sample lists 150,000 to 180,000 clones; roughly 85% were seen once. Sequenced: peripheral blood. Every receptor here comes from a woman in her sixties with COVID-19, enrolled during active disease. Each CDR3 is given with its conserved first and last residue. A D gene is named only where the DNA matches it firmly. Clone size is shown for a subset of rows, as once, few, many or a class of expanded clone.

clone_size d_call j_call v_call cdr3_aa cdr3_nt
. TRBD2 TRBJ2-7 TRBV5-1 CASSLEGLAAEQYF TGCGCCAGCAGCTTGGAAGGACTAGCGGCCGAGCAGTACTTC
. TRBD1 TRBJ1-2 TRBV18 CASSRTGGLDGYTF TGTGCCAGCTCAAGGACAGGGGGGTTAGATGGCTACACCTTC
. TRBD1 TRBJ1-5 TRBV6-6 CASSYTGGNNQPQHF TGTGCCAGCAGTTACACAGGGGGGAACAATCAGCCCCAGCATTTT
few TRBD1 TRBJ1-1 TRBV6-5 CASSYRQGPGTEAFF TGTGCCAGCAGTTACCGACAGGGGCCAGGAACTGAAGCTTTCTTT
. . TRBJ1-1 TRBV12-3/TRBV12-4 CASSPDTEAFF TGTGCCAGCAGTCCCGACACTGAAGCTTTCTTT
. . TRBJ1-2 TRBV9 CASSVAAGLGGYTF TGTGCCAGCAGCGTAGCTGCGGGGTTGGGGGGCTACACCTTC
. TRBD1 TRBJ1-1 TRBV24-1 CATSASKGANTEAFF TGTGCCACCAGTGCCTCAAAGGGGGCGAACACTGAAGCTTTCTTT
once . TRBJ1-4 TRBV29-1 CSVLDTQNEKLFF TGCAGCGTCTTGGACACACAAAATGAAAAACTGTTTTTT
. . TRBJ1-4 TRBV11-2 CASSRTLTTNEKLFF TGTGCCAGCAGTCGGACTCTCACAACTAATGAAAAACTGTTTTTT
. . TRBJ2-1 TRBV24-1 CATSRGNNEQFF TGTGCCACCAGTCGGGGGAACAATGAGCAGTTCTTC
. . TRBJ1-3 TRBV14 CASSQDWGRSGNTIYF TGTGCCAGCAGCCAAGATTGGGGGCGTTCTGGAAACACCATATATTTT
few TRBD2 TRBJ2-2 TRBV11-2 CASSPTGGETGELFF TGTGCCAGCAGTCCTACGGGGGGGGAAACCGGGGAGCTGTTTTTT
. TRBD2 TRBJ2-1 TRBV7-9 CASSLGTSGGGYNEQFF TGTGCCAGCAGCCTAGGGACTAGCGGGGGTGGGTACAATGAGCAGTTCTTC
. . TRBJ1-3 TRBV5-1 CASRQQQGAGNTIYF TGCGCCAGCCGCCAACAACAGGGAGCTGGAAACACCATATATTTT
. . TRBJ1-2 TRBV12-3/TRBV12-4 CASKETESYGYTF TGTGCCAGCAAAGAAACAGAAAGCTATGGCTACACCTTC
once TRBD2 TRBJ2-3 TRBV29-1 CSVQTSGQLTDTQYF TGCAGCGTCCAGACTAGCGGGCAGCTCACAGATACGCAGTATTTT
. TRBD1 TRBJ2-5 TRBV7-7 CASSPTGLGETQYF TGTGCCAGCAGCCCGACAGGGTTGGGAGAGACCCAGTACTTC
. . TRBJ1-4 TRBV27 CASSYTTRGTNEKLFF TGTGCCAGCAGTTACACCACCCGGGGGACTAATGAAAAACTGTTTTTT
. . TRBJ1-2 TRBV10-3 CAISENPVPSLLYGYTF TGTGCCATCAGTGAAAACCCCGTACCGAGCCTGCTCTATGGCTACACCTTC
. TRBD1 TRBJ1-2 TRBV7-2 CASSSIMGQGNGYTF TGTGCCAGCAGCTCGATAATGGGACAGGGGAATGGCTACACCTTC
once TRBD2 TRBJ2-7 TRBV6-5 CASVSGSHYEQYF TGTGCCAGCGTAAGCGGGAGTCATTACGAGCAGTACTTC
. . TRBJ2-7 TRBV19 CASSTLTGGSYEQYF TGTGCCAGTAGTACATTGACAGGTGGGTCCTACGAGCAGTACTTC
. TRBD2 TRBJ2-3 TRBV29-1 CSVEGLAKDTQYF TGCAGCGTTGAGGGACTAGCAAAAGATACGCAGTATTTT
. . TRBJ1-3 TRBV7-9 CASSSSGPGRRSGNTIYF TGTGCCAGCAGCTCTAGCGGGCCGGGGCGACGCTCTGGAAACACCATATATTTT
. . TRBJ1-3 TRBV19 CASSTLDSSGNTIYF TGTGCCAGTAGTACCCTGGACAGCTCTGGAAACACCATATATTTT
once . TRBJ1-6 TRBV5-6 CASSAYYRRTVRISPLHF TGTGCCAGCAGCGCGTACTACCGCAGGACAGTCAGGATCTCACCCCTCCACTTT
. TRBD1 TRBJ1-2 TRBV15 CATSKRQGQIDGYTF TGTGCCACCAGCAAAAGACAGGGGCAGATCGATGGCTACACCTTC
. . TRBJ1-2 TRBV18 CASSQGGGGAPHYGYTF TGTGCCAGCTCACAGGGAGGAGGAGGGGCGCCGCACTATGGCTACACCTTC
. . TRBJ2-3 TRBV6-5 CASRPVGTDTQYF TGTGCCAGCAGACCGGTCGGCACAGATACGCAGTATTTT
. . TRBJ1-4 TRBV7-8 CASSSVRLFRGTVPPNEKLFF TGTGCCAGCAGCTCCGTTAGGTTGTTTAGGGGGACCGTTCCCCCTAATGAAAAACTGTTTTTT
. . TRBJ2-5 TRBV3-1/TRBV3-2 CASSQTERQETQYF TGTGCCAGCAGCCAGACAGAGCGCCAAGAGACCCAGTACTTC
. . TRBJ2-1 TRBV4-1 CASSQGTGVRDEQFF TGCGCCAGCAGCCAAGGGACGGGGGTGAGGGATGAGCAGTTCTTC
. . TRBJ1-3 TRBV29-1 CSVETGGNTIYF TGCAGCGTTGAAACGGGAGGAAACACCATATATTTT
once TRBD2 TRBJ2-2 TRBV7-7 CATRRERDTGELFF TGTGCTACTAGGCGGGAGAGGGACACCGGGGAGCTGTTTTTT
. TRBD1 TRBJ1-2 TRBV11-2 CASSLGQGAGYGYTF TGTGCCAGCAGCTTAGGACAGGGGGCGGGCTATGGCTACACCTTC
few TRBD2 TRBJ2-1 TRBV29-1 CSAVGLAGNNEQFF TGCAGCGCCGTCGGACTAGCGGGGAACAATGAGCAGTTCTTC